These 27 T cell receptor beta chains were all obtained from the same sample, sequenced in a study of T cell changes during pregnancy in multiple sclerosis. Assay used: immunoSEQ multiplex PCR; TCRdb lists only in-frame clones, some missing. The table has roughly 56,000 clones, nearly 90% seen once. This sample comprised peripheral blood, obtained in the first trimester of pregnancy. All receptors come from a female donor with multiple sclerosis, enrolled in a pregnancy study.

This chain links TRBV5-1 with TRBJ2-7; 7 positions match TRBD1. The junction had 16 bases not matched to a gene; V was cut back by 0 bases and J by 4 bases. CDR1 is SGHRS and CDR2 is YFSETQ in the germline V gene. The CDR3 has 18 amino acids. CDR3 coding DNA: TGCGCCAGCAGCTTGGCGGACAGGTTTCCCGATAGGGGGTACGAGCAGTACTTC. Its protein is CASSLADRFPDRGYEQYF.

This clone was seen a single time. The V gene is TRBV29-1, the J gene TRBJ2-3; D not resolved. The CDR3 is made up of 12 amino acids. V was cut by 4 bases and J by 2 bases, with 7 bases left in between. Germline V gene sequence: CDR1 SQVTM, CDR2 ANQGSEA. DNA for the CDR3: TGCAGCGTTGGGAGTTACACAGATACGCAGTATTTT. Amino acids: CSVGSYTDTQYF.

Comments on this clone: Other nucleotide sequences from this sample produce the same CDR3. In DNA form, the CDR3 reads TGCGCCAGCAGCCCGGGACTAGCGGGAGGCTACGAGCAGTACTTC. Residues: CASSPGLAGGYEQYF. V gene TRBV5-1 combines with J gene TRBJ2-7, with 15 bases that match TRBD2. The V gene's germline CDR1 is SGHRS and CDR2 YFSETQ. The V segment lost 4 bases and the J segment 3 bases; nucleotides outside the gene matches: 2. The CDR3 is 15 residues long.

This clone was counted only a few times. The chain combines TRBV4-1 with TRBJ1-5; 12 bases are a match to TRBD1. After removal of 3 bases from V and 6 bases from J, the junction contained 9 bases not matched to a gene. The CDR3 runs 17 residues. Germline-derived CDR1 and CDR2 are MGHRA and YSYEKL. This chain's CDR3 is CASSQTPGTGGPQPQHF. For the CDR3, the DNA is TGCGCCAGCAGCCAGACCCCCGGGACAGGGGGCCCTCAGCCCCAGCATTTT.

The chain uses TRBV19 and TRBJ1-5; a weak D match, TRBD1 (6 bases). V lost 4 bases to trimming and J lost 7 bases, with 14 bases between them. The V gene's germline CDR1 is LNHDA and CDR2 SQIVND (reference sequence). The CDR3 loop spans 14 amino acids. Here the CDR3 reads CASSKGGGGQPQHF. The DNA for the CDR3 is TGTGCCAGTAGTAAAGGTGGGGGCGGGCAGCCCCAGCATTTT.

This clone was found a few times. The V gene is TRBV6-1, the J gene TRBJ1-5; D not certain. V was shortened by 1 base and J by 6 bases, with 7 bases between the two germline ends. The CDR3 has 13 residues. CDR1 MNHNS and CDR2 SASEGT come from the germline V gene. CDR3 amino acids: CASSEVEGQPQHF. The CDR3 DNA sequence: TGTGCCAGCAGTGAAGTTGAGGGTCAGCCCCAGCATTTT.

This chain joins TRBV6-1 and TRBJ2-1; 12 bases agree with TRBD2. This CDR3 is 15 amino acids long. J gave up 4 bases and V 8 bases, and 6 bases lay outside the gene matches. CDR1 is MNHNS, CDR2 SASEGT, per germline. The CDR3 is CASHPGLAGYNEQFF. The CDR3 DNA reads TGTGCCAGCCATCCCGGACTAGCGGGATACAATGAGCAGTTCTTC.

The J gene is TRBJ1-4, the V gene TRBV7-9, with D possibly being TRBD1 (6 bases). Trimming removed 3 bases from V and 6 bases from J, with 11 bases in between. Germline V gene data show CDR1 as SEHNR and CDR2 as FQNEAQ (reference sequence). The CDR3 is 14 amino acids. The CDR3 region has the DNA TGTGCCAGCAGCTTTAACCAGGGGCATGAAAAACTGTTTTTT. Residues: CASSFNQGHEKLFF.

V gene TRBV7-3 combines with J gene TRBJ1-2; D is possibly TRBD1 (5 bases). The germline gives CDR1 SGHTA, CDR2 FQGTGA. Trimming took 3 bases from V and 1 from J, leaving 9 bases between them. This CDR3 region has 14 residues. CDR3 DNA: TGTGCCAGCAGCTTCCCAGGGAATAACTATGGCTACACCTTC. Protein: CASSFPGNNYGYTF.

The chain has TRBV10-3 and TRBJ2-3, with D maybe TRBD2 (5 bases). The germline CDR1 and CDR2 sequences are ENHRY and SYGVKD. Trimming removed 0 bases from V and 0 bases from J, with 7 bases in between. This CDR3 has 15 amino acids. CDR3 in DNA: TGTGCCATCAGTGAGTCGAGCGGTAGCACAGATACGCAGTATTTT. It yields the protein CAISESSGSTDTQYF.

The V and J genes are TRBV25-1 and TRBJ2-7, with TRBD2 identical over 10 bases. V lost 3 bases to trimming and J lost 6 bases; unmatched junction nucleotides: 5. The CDR3 is made up of 14 amino acids. Germline V lookup: CDR1 MGHDK, CDR2 SYGVNS. CDR3 bases: TGTGCCAGCAGTGATCTAGCGGGAGCCTCCGAGCAGTACTTC. Translating it yields CASSDLAGASEQYF.

The rearrangement uses TRBV6-6 and TRBJ2-2; 11 bases fit TRBD2. Germline-derived CDR1 and CDR2 are MNHNY and SVGAGI (reference sequence). This CDR3 is 15 amino acids long. V was clipped by 6 bases and J by 3 bases; unmatched bases: 3. The CDR3 reads CASRGTSGYTGELFF. The CDR3 bases are TGTGCCAGCAGAGGGACTAGCGGCTACACCGGGGAGCTGTTTTTT.

The chain couples TRBV2 to TRBJ1-3; perhaps TRBD1 as D (5 bases). V was shortened by 8 bases and J by 0 bases, with 11 bases between the two germline ends. Germline-derived CDR1 and CDR2 are SNHLY and FYNNEI. This CDR3 is 14 amino acids long. The CDR3 here is CASDRGFSGNTIYF. The CDR3 DNA sequence: TGTGCCAGCGATAGGGGCTTCTCTGGAAACACCATATATTTT.

This chain links TRBV13 with TRBJ2-7; maybe TRBD1 (5 bases). The CDR3 covers 15 residues. Deletions cut 5 bases from V and 2 bases from J, with 16 bases between. Germline CDR1 and CDR2: PRHDT and FYEKMQ (reference sequence). The CDR3 coding sequence is TGTGCCAGCAGCGCAGGTGAGGCAGGGACCTACGAGCAGTACTTC. Its translation: CASSAGEAGTYEQYF.

This rearrangement joins TRBV5-1 to TRBJ2-3, with TRBD1 identical over 7 bases. Germline V lookup: CDR1 SGHRS, CDR2 YFSETQ. The CDR3 length is 17 residues. The ends lost 6 bases at V and 3 bases at J; junction bases unmatched: 16. The CDR3 loop reads CASTLGIGGGGTDTQYF. The CDR3 coding sequence is TGCGCCAGCACCTTAGGGATAGGGGGCGGCGGGACAGATACGCAGTATTTT.

The gene calls are TRBV5-1 and TRBJ2-3, with D possibly matching TRBD1 (5 bases). Per germline, CDR1 SGHRS and CDR2 YFSETQ. Deletions cut 7 bases from V and 3 bases from J, with 15 bases between. There are 14 residues in the CDR3. CDR3 residues: CASARQGKTDTQYF. CDR3 nucleotides: TGCGCCAGCGCCCGTCAGGGTAAGACAGATACGCAGTATTTT.

The gene calls are TRBV7-2 and TRBJ1-3, with 8 positions matching TRBD1. CDR1 is SGHTA and CDR2 is FQGNSA in the germline V gene. The CDR3 runs 15 residues. The ends lost 2 bases at V and 4 bases at J; junction bases unmatched: 4. This CDR3 reads CASSLRQGPGNTIYF. The DNA of the CDR3 is TGTGCCAGCAGCTTACGACAGGGGCCGGGAAACACCATATATTTT.

In this sample, this clone turned up a few times. CDR3 bases: TGCGCCAGCAGTGATGAGCTAGCGGGGTACAATGAGCAGTTCTTC. It is translated as CASSDELAGYNEQFF. V gene TRBV10-2 combines with J gene TRBJ2-1, with 9 bases aligning to TRBD2. Per the germline V gene, CDR1 is WSHSY and CDR2 is SAAADI. Losses at the gene ends were 3 bases for V and 4 bases for J; bases not matched to a gene: 4. CDR3 length: 15 amino acids.

DNA for the CDR3: TGTGCCAGCAGCTTCTACAGGGGTTACGAGCAGTACTTC. It translates to CASSFYRGYEQYF. The chain recombines TRBV11-2 with TRBJ2-7; TRBD1 agrees at 7 bases. Germline loops: CDR1 SGHAT, CDR2 FQNNGV. The J segment lost 4 bases and the V segment lost 3 bases, leaving 3 bases of the junction unmatched. CDR3 size: 13 residues.

This chain links TRBV19 with TRBJ2-5, with 10 bases fitting TRBD2. CDR1 LNHDA and CDR2 SQIVND come from the germline V gene (reference sequence). The V and J ends lost 3 bases and 5 bases, in that order; junction bases with no gene match: 9. This CDR3 is built from 16 residues. CDR3 protein: CASSIVSGRARETQYF. CDR3 sequence (DNA): TGTGCCAGTAGTATCGTAAGCGGGAGGGCCCGGGAGACCCAGTACTTC. Full variable domain (outside the CDR3, taken from reference TRBV19 and TRBJ2-5): DGGITQSPKYLFRKEGQNVTLSCEQNLNHDAMYWYRQDPGQGLRLIYYSQIVNDFQKGDIAEGYSVSREKKESFPLTVTSAQKNPTAFYLCASSIVSGRARETQYFGPGTRLLVL.

J is TRBJ2-2 and V is TRBV7-8, with D maybe TRBD2 (5 bases). The CDR3 is 13 residues long. Germline assignment: CDR1 SGHVS and CDR2 FQNEAQ. The V end lost 5 bases, the J end lost 7 bases, and 11 bases lay between the germline ends. CDR3 region: CASSASGDGELFF. The CDR3 bases are TGTGCCAGCAGCGCAAGCGGTGACGGGGAGCTGTTTTTT.

V is TRBV11-2 and J is TRBJ1-2; 9 nucleotides line up with TRBD1. V shed 2 bases, J shed 8 bases, and the junction held 9 bases outside the gene matches. CDR3 length equals 15 residues. The germline V gene encodes CDR1 SGHAT and CDR2 FQNNGV. CDR3 loop: CASSLMTGGGKGYTF. CDR3 nucleotide sequence: TGTGCCAGCAGCTTAATGACAGGGGGAGGGAAAGGCTACACCTTC. The full variable domain, rest sourced from reference TRBV11-2 and TRBJ1-2, is EAGVAQSPRYKIIEKRQSVAFWCNPISGHATLYWYQQILGQGPKLLIQFQNNGVVDDSQLPKDRFSAERLKGVDSTLKIQPAKLEDSAVYLCASSLMTGGGKGYTFGSGTRLTVV.

The chain carries TRBV4-1 and TRBJ2-1; 13 bases map to TRBD2. Germline CDR1 is MGHRA and CDR2 is YSYEKL. The trim removed 0 bases at V and 6 bases at J, leaving 2 bases unmatched. The CDR3 is 16 amino acids. The CDR3 loop reads CASSQEGLAGPNEQFF. DNA for the CDR3: TGCGCCAGCAGCCAAGAGGGACTAGCGGGGCCCAATGAGCAGTTCTTC.

This clone was counted once. The chain uses TRBV2 and TRBJ1-2, with a weak D call TRBD1 (5 bases). Trimming took 4 bases from V and 7 from J, leaving 19 bases between them. Germline V CDR1 and CDR2: SNHLY, FYNNEI. The CDR3 spans 15 residues. The CDR3 region has the DNA TGTGCCAGCAGTGTTAATTGGGGGGACGTTGGTGGCTACACCTTC. As protein: CASSVNWGDVGGYTF. The full variable domain, completed using reference TRBV2 and TRBJ1-2, is EPEVTQTPSHQVTQMGQEVILRCVPISNHLYFYWYRQILGQKVEFLVSFYNNEISEKSEIFDDQFSVERPDGSNFTLKIRSTKLEDSAMYFCASSVNWGDVGGYTFGSGTRLTVV.

V is TRBV12-5 and J is TRBJ1-3; D is perhaps TRBD1 (6 bases). Trimming removed 3 bases at V and 0 bases at J, with 21 bases between. The germline V gene encodes CDR1 LGHNT and CDR2 FRNRAP. This CDR3 has 19 amino acids. CDR3 nucleotides: TGTGCTAGTGGTTTCAAAATTGATTCGGGGGGCCGCTCTGGAAACACCATATATTTT. Amino acid sequence: CASGFKIDSGGRSGNTIYF.

The CDR3 sequence is CSVEWGPAGDTQYF. Here the CDR3 DNA reads TGCAGCGTTGAATGGGGGCCTGCAGGAGATACGCAGTATTTT. The J gene is TRBJ2-3, the V gene TRBV29-1; TRBD1 might be the D (6 bases). The CDR3 covers 14 residues. Trimming stripped 2 bases from V and 5 bases from J, with 14 bases between. CDR1 is SQVTM, CDR2 ANQGSEA, per germline.

This chain connects TRBV10-2 to TRBJ2-7; D is perhaps TRBD2 (6 bases). Germline CDR1 is WSHSY and CDR2 is SAAADI. V gave up 0 bases and J gave up 7 bases, with 13 bases separating them. This CDR3 comprises 14 residues. CDR3 in amino acids: CASSESTGVGEQYF. The CDR3 DNA reads as TGCGCCAGCAGTGAGTCTACGGGAGTGGGGGAGCAGTACTTC.